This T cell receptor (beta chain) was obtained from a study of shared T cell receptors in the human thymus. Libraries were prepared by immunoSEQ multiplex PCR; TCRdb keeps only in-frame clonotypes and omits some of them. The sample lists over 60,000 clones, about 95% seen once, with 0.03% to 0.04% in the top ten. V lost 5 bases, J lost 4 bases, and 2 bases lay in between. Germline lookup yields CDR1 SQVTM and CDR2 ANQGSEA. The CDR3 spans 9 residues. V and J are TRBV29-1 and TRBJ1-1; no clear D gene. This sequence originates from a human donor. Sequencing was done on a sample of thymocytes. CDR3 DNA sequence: TGCAGCGTTTTCACTGAAGCTTTCTTT. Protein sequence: CSVFTEAFF.